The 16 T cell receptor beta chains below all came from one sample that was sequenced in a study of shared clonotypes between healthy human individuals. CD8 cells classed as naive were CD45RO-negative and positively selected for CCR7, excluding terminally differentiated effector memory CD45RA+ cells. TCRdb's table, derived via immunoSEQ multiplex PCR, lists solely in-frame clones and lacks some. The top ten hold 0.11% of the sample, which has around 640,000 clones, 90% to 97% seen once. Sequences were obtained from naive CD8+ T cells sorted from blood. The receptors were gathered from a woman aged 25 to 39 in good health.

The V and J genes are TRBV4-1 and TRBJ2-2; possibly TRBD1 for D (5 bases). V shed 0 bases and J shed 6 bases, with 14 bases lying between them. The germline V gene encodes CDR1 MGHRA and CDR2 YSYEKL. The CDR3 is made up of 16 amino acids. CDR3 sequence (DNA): TGCGCCAGCAGCCAAGAGTCAGGGTTTCTTGCCGGGGAGCTGTTTTTT. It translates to CASSQESGFLAGELFF.

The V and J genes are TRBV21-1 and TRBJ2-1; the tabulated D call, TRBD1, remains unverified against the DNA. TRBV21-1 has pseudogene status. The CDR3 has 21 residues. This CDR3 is CASTTGGRQGTADSQAGEQFF. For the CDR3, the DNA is TGTGCCAGCACCACCGGAGGCCGACAGGGGACCGCTGACTCCCAGGCTGGTGAGCAGTTCTTC.

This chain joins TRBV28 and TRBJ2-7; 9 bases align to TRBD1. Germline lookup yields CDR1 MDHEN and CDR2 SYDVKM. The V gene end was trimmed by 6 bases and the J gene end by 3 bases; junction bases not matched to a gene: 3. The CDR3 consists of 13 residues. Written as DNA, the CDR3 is TGTGCCAGCAGGACAGGGGGGAGCTACGAGCAGTACTTC. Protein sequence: CASRTGGSYEQYF.

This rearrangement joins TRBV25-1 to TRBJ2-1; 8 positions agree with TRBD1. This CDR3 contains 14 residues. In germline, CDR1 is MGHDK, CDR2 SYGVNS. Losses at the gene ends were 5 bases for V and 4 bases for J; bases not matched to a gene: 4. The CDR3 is CASSLTGEYNEQFF. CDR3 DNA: TGTGCCAGCAGTCTGACAGGGGAATACAATGAGCAGTTCTTC.

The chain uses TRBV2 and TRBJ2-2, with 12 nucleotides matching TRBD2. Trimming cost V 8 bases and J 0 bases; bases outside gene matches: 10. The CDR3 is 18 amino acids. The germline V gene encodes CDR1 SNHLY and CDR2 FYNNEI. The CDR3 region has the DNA TGTGCCAGCCTGATAACTAGCGGGGGGAACCCGAACACCGGGGAGCTGTTTTTT. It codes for CASLITSGGNPNTGELFF.

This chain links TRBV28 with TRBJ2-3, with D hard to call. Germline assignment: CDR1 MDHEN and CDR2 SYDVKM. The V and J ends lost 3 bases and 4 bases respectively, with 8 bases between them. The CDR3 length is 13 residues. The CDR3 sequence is CASSFEFPDTQYF. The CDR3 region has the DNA TGTGCCAGCAGTTTTGAGTTTCCAGATACGCAGTATTTT. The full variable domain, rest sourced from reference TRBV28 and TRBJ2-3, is DVKVTQSSRYLVKRTGEKVFLECVQDMDHENMFWYRQDPGLGLRLIYFSYDVKMKEKGDIPEGYSVSREKKERFSLILESASTNQTSMYLCASSFEFPDTQYFGPGTRLTVL.

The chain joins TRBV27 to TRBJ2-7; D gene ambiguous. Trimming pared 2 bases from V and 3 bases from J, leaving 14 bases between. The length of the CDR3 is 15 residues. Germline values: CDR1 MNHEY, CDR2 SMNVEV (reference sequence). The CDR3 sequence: CASSLNSAGIYEQYF. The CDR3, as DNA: TGTGCCAGCAGTTTAAATTCGGCCGGAATCTACGAGCAGTACTTC.

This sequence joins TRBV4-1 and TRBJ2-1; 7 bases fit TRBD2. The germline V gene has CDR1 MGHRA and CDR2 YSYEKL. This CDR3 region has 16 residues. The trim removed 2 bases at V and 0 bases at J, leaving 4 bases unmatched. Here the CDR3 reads CASSQRAGVSYNEQFF. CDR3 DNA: TGCGCCAGCAGCCAAAGGGCGGGAGTCTCCTACAATGAGCAGTTCTTC.

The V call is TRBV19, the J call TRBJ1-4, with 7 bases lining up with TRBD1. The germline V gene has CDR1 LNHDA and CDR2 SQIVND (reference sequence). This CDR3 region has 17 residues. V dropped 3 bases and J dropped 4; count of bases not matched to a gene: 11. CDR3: CASSIGQEAEDNEKLFF. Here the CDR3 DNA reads TGTGCCAGTAGTATCGGACAGGAGGCCGAAGATAATGAAAAACTGTTTTTT. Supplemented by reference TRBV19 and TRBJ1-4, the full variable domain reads DGGITQSPKYLFRKEGQNVTLSCEQNLNHDAMYWYRQDPGQGLRLIYYSQIVNDFQKGDIAEGYSVSREKKESFPLTVTSAQKNPTAFYLCASSIGQEAEDNEKLFFGSGTQLSVL.

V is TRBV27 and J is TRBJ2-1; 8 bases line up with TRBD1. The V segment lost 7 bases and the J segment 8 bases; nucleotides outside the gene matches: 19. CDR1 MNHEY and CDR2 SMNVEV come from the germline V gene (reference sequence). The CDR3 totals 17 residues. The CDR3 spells CASTPYPDRGGVDEQFF. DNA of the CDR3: TGTGCCAGCACCCCTTATCCTGACAGGGGCGGAGTGGATGAGCAGTTCTTC.

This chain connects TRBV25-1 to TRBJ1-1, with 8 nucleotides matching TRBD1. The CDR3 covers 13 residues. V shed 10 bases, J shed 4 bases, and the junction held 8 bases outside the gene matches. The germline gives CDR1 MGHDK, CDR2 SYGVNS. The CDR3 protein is CATSGGLGTEAFF. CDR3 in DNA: TGTGCCACCTCAGGGGGCCTGGGCACTGAAGCTTTCTTT.

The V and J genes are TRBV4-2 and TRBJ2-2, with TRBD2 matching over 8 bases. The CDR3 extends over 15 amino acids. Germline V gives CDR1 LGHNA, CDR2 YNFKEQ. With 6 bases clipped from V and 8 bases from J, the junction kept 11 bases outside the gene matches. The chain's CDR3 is CASRQAPGLGGELFF. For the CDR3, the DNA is TGTGCCAGCAGGCAGGCCCCGGGACTAGGAGGGGAGCTGTTTTTT.

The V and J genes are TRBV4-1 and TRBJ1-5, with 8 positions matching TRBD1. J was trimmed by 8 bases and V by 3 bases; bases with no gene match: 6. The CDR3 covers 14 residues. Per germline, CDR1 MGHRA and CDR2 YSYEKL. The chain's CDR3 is CASSQQTGEKPQHF. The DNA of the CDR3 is TGCGCCAGCAGCCAGCAGACAGGGGAGAAGCCCCAGCATTTT.

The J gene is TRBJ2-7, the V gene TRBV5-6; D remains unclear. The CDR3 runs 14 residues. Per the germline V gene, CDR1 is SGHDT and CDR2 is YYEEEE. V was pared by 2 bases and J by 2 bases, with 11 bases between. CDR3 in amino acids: CASSFSLIPYEQYF. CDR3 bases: TGTGCCAGCAGCTTTAGCTTAATCCCCTACGAGCAGTACTTC.

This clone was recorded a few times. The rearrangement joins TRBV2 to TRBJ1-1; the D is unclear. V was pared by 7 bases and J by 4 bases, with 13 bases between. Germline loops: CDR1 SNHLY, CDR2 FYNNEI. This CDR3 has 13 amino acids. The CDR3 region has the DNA TGTGCCAGCACTGGAAGTTTATCCACTGAAGCTTTCTTT. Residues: CASTGSLSTEAFF. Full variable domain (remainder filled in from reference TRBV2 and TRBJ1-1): EPEVTQTPSHQVTQMGQEVILRCVPISNHLYFYWYRQILGQKVEFLVSFYNNEISEKSEIFDDQFSVERPDGSNFTLKIRSTKLEDSAMYFCASTGSLSTEAFFGQGTRLTVV.

DNA for the CDR3: TGTGCCAGCAAAGATGGCAGACTCTCTCCCCGGAATCCTGGAAACACCATATATTTT. Translating gives CASKDGRLSPRNPGNTIYF. The chain recombines TRBV28 with TRBJ1-3; D is uncertain. This CDR3 is 19 amino acids long. V was shortened by 7 bases and J by 2 bases, with 27 bases between the two germline ends. The germline V gene encodes CDR1 MDHEN and CDR2 SYDVKM.